The table lists the clone carrying this T cell receptor beta chain with many counts. It was with a sample-barcoded 5' primer and a J-beta primer mix that a second PCR of roughly 7 to 12 cycles was run. TCRdb re-called the 5' RACE reads through MiXCR, storing one row per CDR3 protein. The table includes around 600,000 distinct CDR3 sequences, around half detected once. The sample is drawn from a study of blood T cells in healthy people across ages. CDR3 size: 15 residues. Trimming cost V 2 bases and J 7 bases; bases outside gene matches: 3. Germline loops: CDR1 SEHNR, CDR2 FQNEAQ (reference sequence). This clonotype was sampled from a man older than 75 in good health. Input material: blood. V and J are TRBV7-9 and TRBJ2-1; 12 nucleotides match TRBD1. The CDR3 reads CASSLSGQGANEQFF. The CDR3 DNA sequence: TGTGCCAGCAGCTTATCGGGACAGGGGGCGAATGAGCAGTTCTTC.